This TCR beta chain was profiled in a study of blood T cell repertoires in COVID-19. Study-wide context: Acute-phase and convalescent COVID-19 samples originated in the United States, Italy and Spain.

Patients of the Seattle cohort, enrolled during active infection, were followed longitudinally. Authors' data handling: Nucleated cell number was recorded as an estimate derived from reference gene primer amplification. TCRdb keeps only in-frame clones here, not all; method: immunoSEQ multiplex PCR. V and J calls and clone size come straight from that table; D and trimming were deduced from the DNA. The data contain fewer than 350,000 clones, around 90% of them singletons. Sequenced input: peripheral blood. This receptor was obtained from a woman in her 30s with COVID-19, enrolled during active disease.

CDR3 amino acids: CASSSRPLQGKDEKLFF. The CDR3 nucleotides read TGTGCCAGCAGCTCTAGGCCCCTACAGGGGAAGGATGAAAAACTGTTTTTT. This sequence joins TRBV7-8 and TRBJ1-4; the match to TRBD1 covers 7 bases. The CDR3 is 17 amino acids. Trimming took 4 bases from V and 6 from J; bases not matched to a gene: 14. Germline V gives CDR1 SGHVS, CDR2 FQNEAQ.